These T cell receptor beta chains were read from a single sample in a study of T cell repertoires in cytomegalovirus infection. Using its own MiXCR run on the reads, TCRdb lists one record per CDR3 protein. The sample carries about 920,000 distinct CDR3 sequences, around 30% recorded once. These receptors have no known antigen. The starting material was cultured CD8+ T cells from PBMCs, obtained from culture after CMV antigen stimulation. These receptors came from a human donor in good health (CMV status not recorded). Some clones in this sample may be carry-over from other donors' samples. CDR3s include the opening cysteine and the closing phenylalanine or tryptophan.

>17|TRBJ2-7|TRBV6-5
CASSYSLAGGISYEQYF
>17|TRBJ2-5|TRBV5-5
CASSLAVGLAGLETQYF
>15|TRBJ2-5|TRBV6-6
CASTLPTGGEETQYF
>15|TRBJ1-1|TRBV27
CASSILGSQNTEAFF
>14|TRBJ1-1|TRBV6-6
CASSLTRAHTEAFF
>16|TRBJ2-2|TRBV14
CASSQFPVANTGELFF
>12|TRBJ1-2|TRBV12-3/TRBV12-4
CTSSLGIYGYTF
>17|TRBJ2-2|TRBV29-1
CSGPTVNWTGNTGELFF
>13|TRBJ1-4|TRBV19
CASMTGRNEKLFF
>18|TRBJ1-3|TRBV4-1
CASSQDRDRVFSGNTIYF
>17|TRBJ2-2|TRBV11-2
CASSLVVSSGGTGELFF
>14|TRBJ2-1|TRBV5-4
CASSFGTGYSEQFF
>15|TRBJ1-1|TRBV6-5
CASRETGLANTEAFF
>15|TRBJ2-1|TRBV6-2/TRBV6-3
CASSYFAGVYNEQFF
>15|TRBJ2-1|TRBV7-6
CASSLGSGPNNEQFF
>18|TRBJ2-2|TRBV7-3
CASSLRVASGGRTGELFF
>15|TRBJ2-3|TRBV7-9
CASSYTSGGLDTQYF
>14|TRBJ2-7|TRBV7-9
CASSHNKASYEQYF
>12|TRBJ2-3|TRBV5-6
CASSKSTDTQYF
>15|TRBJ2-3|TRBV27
CASSFMQGGADTQYF
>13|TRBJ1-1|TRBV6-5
CASSYGSYLEAFF
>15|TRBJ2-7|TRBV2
CASSRLAGGTYEQYF
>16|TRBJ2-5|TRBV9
CASSVRDRGIWETQYF
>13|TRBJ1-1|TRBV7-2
CASSLGRAAEAFF
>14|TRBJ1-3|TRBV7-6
CASSPIRVGNTIYF
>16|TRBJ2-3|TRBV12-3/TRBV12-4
CASPPSGAGVVDTQYF
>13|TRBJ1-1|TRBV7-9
CASSFQGETEAFF
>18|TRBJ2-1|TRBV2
CASSTGTSGTFRIYEQFF
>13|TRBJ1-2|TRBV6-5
CASSSLGADGYTF